The clone carrying this T cell receptor (beta chain) was seen only a few times. This sample was taken from a study of cytomegalovirus exposure and HLA in healthy donors. PCR was performed using 60 Vbeta and 13 Jbeta primers. Data came from immunoSEQ multiplex PCR; TCRdb stores just in-frame clones and leaves some out. The repertoire has approximately 150,000 clones, 68% of them found once; the top ten carry 8% to 13%. Germline V gene data show CDR1 as SGHTA and CDR2 as FQGTGA. The CDR3 extends over 17 amino acids. Trimming removed 4 bases at V and 0 bases at J, with 16 bases between. This TCR was sampled from a man aged 30 to 39 in good health and CMV-seropositive. The sequencing sample was made of PBMCs. V is TRBV7-3 and J is TRBJ2-1; a possible D gene is TRBD2 (5 bases). CDR3 amino acids: CASSSLWTRGSYNEQFF. The CDR3 DNA is TGTGCCAGCAGCTCCCTCTGGACTCGCGGCTCCTACAATGAGCAGTTCTTC.